This TCR beta chain originates from a study of cytomegalovirus exposure and HLA in healthy donors. Study-wide background: The approximately 670 first-cohort repertoires shared a platform with the 120 or so validation repertoires, as reported in a later analysis. Study outcomes and limitations: The investigators catalogued some 150 TCR beta chains as cytomegalovirus-associated. Most observed TCR sequences were rare, whereas some public TCRs were detected in many donors.

Profiled with immunoSEQ multiplex PCR; TCRdb holds only in-frame clones, not every one. The data hold fewer than 120,000 clones, with 89% observed a single time. A remark on this clone: What it recognizes is unknown.

The V and J ends lost 3 bases and 3 bases respectively, with 4 bases between them. CDR3 length: 11 amino acids. Germline loops: CDR1 SGHRS, CDR2 YFSETQ. The sequence was collected from a woman aged 18-29 years in good health and CMV-seronegative. The sequencing sample was made of PBMCs. The chain couples TRBV5-1 to TRBJ2-7; D unresolved. Here the CDR3 reads CASSSNYEQYF. The CDR3 DNA reads TGCGCCAGCAGCTCCAACTACGAGCAGTACTTC.